The rows below give T cell receptor beta chains drawn from one sample of a study of human T cells and chemical hapten exposure. In TCRdb, the RACE reads were re-called with MiXCR into one record per CDR3 protein. This table has 150,000 to 200,000 distinct CDR3 sequences, more than 14% appearing once. Sequencing used whole blood, obtained in connection with sensitization to the hapten diphenylcyclopropenone (DPC). The receptors shown here come from a woman aged 30 to 39 with alopecia areata. Some clones in this sample may be carry-over from other donors' samples. The CDR3 runs from the conserved cysteine through the conserved F or W. The D gene is left open where the match is weak. The size field is filled for only some rows; it gives once, few, many or a size class.

>TRBJ2-3|.|.|TRBV6-2/TRBV6-3
CASRKSTDTQYF
TGTGCCAGCAGAAAGAGTACAGATACGCAGTATTTT
>TRBJ1-2|.|once|TRBV2
CASSERGEGYGYTF
TGTGCCAGCAGTGAACGTGGAGAAGGATATGGCTACACCTTC
>TRBJ2-3|TRBD2|.|TRBV24-1
CATSDLAGEENTQYF
TGTGCCACCAGTGATTTGGCGGGAGAGGAAAATACGCAGTATTTT
>TRBJ2-7|TRBD1|.|TRBV18
CASSRETGGAYEQYF
TGTGCCAGCTCACGGGAGACAGGGGGGGCCTACGAGCAGTACTTC
>TRBJ2-5|.|.|TRBV20-1
CSARSSQYF
TGCAGTGCTAGATCCTCCCAGTACTTC
>TRBJ1-1|.|.|TRBV3-1
CASSRPNTEAFF
TGTGCCAGCAGCCGGCCGAACACTGAAGCTTTCTTT
>TRBJ2-1|.|few|TRBV2
CASRDTEFNEQFF
TGTGCCAGCAGGGATACAGAGTTCAATGAGCAGTTCTTC
>TRBJ1-5|TRBD1|few|TRBV12-3/TRBV12-4
CASRRSQGPMQPQHF
TGTGCCAGCAGACGATCACAGGGGCCCATGCAGCCCCAGCATTTT
>TRBJ1-6|TRBD1|few|TRBV5-1
CASSLDYRGGNSPLHF
TGCGCCAGCAGCTTGGATTACAGGGGGGGTAATTCACCCCTCCACTTT
>TRBJ2-5|.|few|TRBV20-1
CSARRPGQETQYF
TGCAGTGCTAGGAGGCCGGGCCAAGAGACCCAGTACTTC
>TRBJ1-1|.|.|TRBV6-2/TRBV6-3
CASRSLAGKPEAFF
TGTGCCAGCAGGAGCCTCGCCGGGAAACCTGAAGCTTTCTTT
>TRBJ2-2|TRBD2|.|TRBV24-1
CATSDPGTSMVGELFF
TGTGCCACCAGTGACCCAGGGACTAGTATGGTCGGGGAGCTGTTTTTT
>TRBJ2-1|.|many|TRBV5-6
CASSLAPLATNEQFF
TGTGCCAGCAGCTTGGCCCCCCTAGCGACCAATGAGCAGTTCTTC
>TRBJ1-1|.|.|TRBV30
CARSRGMNTEAFF
TGTGCCAGGAGTCGGGGGATGAACACTGAAGCTTTCTTT
>TRBJ2-7|.|.|TRBV5-1
CASSLEVTVNEQYF
TGCGCCAGCAGCTTGGAGGTGACAGTTAACGAGCAGTACTTC
>TRBJ2-7|.|few|TRBV6-1
CASTGTYSSYEQYF
TGTGCCAGCACTGGGACTTATAGCTCCTACGAGCAGTACTTC
>TRBJ1-2|.|.|TRBV7-8
CASSPQRTANYGYTF
TGTGCCAGCAGCCCCCAACGCACAGCTAACTATGGCTACACCTTC
>TRBJ1-1|.|few|TRBV29-1
CSVGPLGAFF
TGCAGCGTTGGTCCCTTGGGGGCTTTCTTT
>TRBJ1-5|.|many|TRBV2
CASSEALPAGGNQPQHF
TGTGCCAGCAGTGAAGCCCTCCCAGCGGGTGGCAATCAGCCCCAGCATTTT
>TRBJ1-1|.|many|TRBV18
CASSQGREAFF
TGTGCCAGCTCACAGGGGAGAGAAGCTTTCTTT
>TRBJ2-1|.|few|TRBV11-3
CASSPQGLNEQFF
TGTGCCAGCAGTCCCCAGGGCCTTAATGAGCAGTTCTTC
>TRBJ2-1|.|few|TRBV5-5
CASSLVEDSNEQFF
TGTGCCAGCAGCTTAGTTGAGGACAGCAATGAGCAGTTCTTC
>TRBJ2-2|TRBD2|.|TRBV11-1
CASSFLGTSGTTIANTGELFF
TGTGCCAGCAGCTTTCTCGGCACTAGCGGGACCACGATCGCGAACACCGGGGAGCTGTTTTTT
>TRBJ1-1|.|few|TRBV29-1
CSVEEHSNTEAFF
TGCAGCGTTGAGGAGCATTCGAACACTGAAGCTTTCTTT
>TRBJ1-3|.|few|TRBV6-5
CASSKIGSGNTIYF
TGTGCCAGCAGTAAAATCGGCTCTGGAAACACCATATATTTT
>TRBJ1-1|TRBD1|.|TRBV20-1
CSASRTGVTTEAFF
TGCAGTGCTAGTAGGACAGGGGTGACCACTGAAGCTTTCTTT
>TRBJ2-7|TRBD2|many|TRBV29-1
CSVGYRPAGEQYF
TGCAGCGTTGGGTACCGACCAGCGGGGGAGCAGTACTTC
>TRBJ2-5|TRBD1|few|TRBV11-2
CASARGLVETQYF
TGTGCCAGTGCCAGGGGGCTCGTTGAGACCCAGTACTTC
>TRBJ2-4|.|.|TRBV6-2/TRBV6-3
CASGRGDLAKNIQYF
TGTGCCAGCGGTAGGGGCGATCTAGCCAAAAACATTCAGTACTTC
>TRBJ1-4|.|.|TRBV20-1
CSARGQRDEKLFF
TGCAGTGCTAGAGGGCAGAGGGATGAAAAACTGTTTTTT
>TRBJ1-3|.|.|TRBV7-2
CASSLDSPSGNTIYF
TGTGCCAGCAGCTTAGACAGTCCTTCTGGAAACACCATATATTTT
>TRBJ2-3|.|few|TRBV5-6
CASRLTGGVSTDTQYF
TGTGCCAGCAGGTTGACCGGCGGCGTTAGCACAGATACGCAGTATTTT
>TRBJ1-4|.|.|TRBV20-1
CSARETALPEKLFF
TGCAGTGCTAGAGAAACTGCTCTCCCTGAAAAACTGTTTTTT
>TRBJ1-2|TRBD1|.|TRBV6-1
CASTTGGSLGYGYTF
TGTGCCAGCACCACAGGGGGATCCCTGGGCTATGGCTACACCTTC
>TRBJ1-1|.|many|TRBV29-1
CSVDRPTEAFF
TGCAGCGTAGACAGGCCTACTGAAGCTTTCTTT